These 12 T cell receptor beta chains share one sample of origin, sequenced in a study of HIV-infected patients and healthy controls. Reverse transcription used 450 to 550 ng RNA and constant-region primers for alpha and beta. Each of the alpha and beta chains got its own library through chain-specific third strand synthesis with indices. A single record per CDR3 protein comes from TCRdb applying MiXCR to the 5' RACE reads. The repertoire includes roughly 9,000 distinct CDR3 sequences, about 6% of them detected once, and 7.7% sits in the top ten. All unsorted peripheral T cells were captured because whole blood was used without fractionation. The source material was blood. These TCRs come from an adult in good health.

This clonotype has ten or more counts. The chain's CDR3 is CASSEAGTGTNEKLFF. CDR3 in DNA: TGTGCCAGCAGTGAAGCCGGGACAGGAACTAATGAAAAACTGTTTTTT. The rearrangement uses TRBV6-1 and TRBJ1-4; 8 bases line up with TRBD1. V lost 0 bases and J lost 1; bases outside the gene matches: 1. CDR1 and CDR2 (germline): MNHNS, SASEGT. This CDR3 has 16 residues.

By its share, this clonotype is medium-sized. This rearrangement joins TRBV29-1 to TRBJ2-5; D is unclear. The CDR3 contains 13 residues. CDR1 SQVTM and CDR2 ANQGSEA come from the germline V gene. Trimming left V 6 bases short and J 4 bases short, with 15 bases between. CDR3 in DNA: TGCAGCGTGACTCTCCCTCCTAGAGAGACCCAGTACTTC. The encoded protein is CSVTLPPRETQYF.

By share of the sample, this clonotype is medium-sized. The chain has TRBV19 and TRBJ2-2; possibly TRBD1 for D (5 bases). This CDR3 contains 15 residues. Germline V gene data show CDR1 as LNHDA and CDR2 as SQIVND (reference sequence). V lost 3 bases, J lost 6 bases, and 14 bases lay in between. CDR3 coding DNA: TGTGCCAGTAGTATCCAGGGTTTGAGGTCCGGGGAGCTGTTTTTT. Amino acids: CASSIQGLRSGELFF. Using reference TRBV19 and TRBJ2-2 for the parts outside the CDR3, the full variable domain is DGGITQSPKYLFRKEGQNVTLSCEQNLNHDAMYWYRQDPGQGLRLIYYSQIVNDFQKGDIAEGYSVSREKKESFPLTVTSAQKNPTAFYLCASSIQGLRSGELFFGEGSRLTVL.

J is TRBJ2-1 and V is TRBV12-3 or TRBV12-4; the match to TRBD1 covers 8 bases. CDR3 length equals 18 residues. J gave up 7 bases and V 5 bases, and 19 bases lay outside the gene matches. The CDR3 here is CASSRPGTGLSGGNEQFF. For the CDR3, the DNA is TGTGCCAGCAGTCGCCCCGGGACAGGTCTTTCCGGTGGGAATGAGCAGTTCTTC.

The chain combines TRBV5-4 with TRBJ2-3; possibly TRBD1 or TRBD2 for D (5 bases each). V lost 3 bases and J 4 bases, leaving 12 bases between the germline ends. The length of the CDR3 is 14 residues. Germline assignment: CDR1 SGHNT and CDR2 YYREEE (reference sequence). CDR3 coding DNA: TGTGCCAGCAGCTCACTACGGGGCGCAGATACGCAGTATTTT. Translated, it gives CASSSLRGADTQYF.

This clonotype was seen at least ten times. CDR3 sequence (DNA): TGTGCCAGCAGTGATACAGGACTAAGCAATTCACCCCTCCACTTT. Translating it yields CASSDTGLSNSPLHF. The V call is TRBV6-1, the J call TRBJ1-6; possible D gene TRBD1, 5 bases. The germline V and J ends were trimmed by 3 bases and 7 bases, with 13 bases remaining between them. Germline loops: CDR1 MNHNS, CDR2 SASEGT. This CDR3 spans 15 amino acids.

The sample holds a few counts of this clonotype. V gene TRBV29-1 combines with J gene TRBJ2-3; 8 bases fit TRBD2. The germline V gene encodes CDR1 SQVTM and CDR2 ANQGSEA. This CDR3 region has 14 residues. V shed 6 bases and J 4 bases; nucleotides not matched to a gene: 9. The CDR3 here is CSVLLAEKSDTQYF. The CDR3 coding sequence is TGCAGCGTGCTACTAGCGGAGAAATCAGATACGCAGTATTTT.

This clonotype occurred many times. The chain uses TRBV6-5 and TRBJ1-2; TRBD1 is a possible D gene (6 bases). The CDR3 length is 16 residues. CDR1 is MNHEY and CDR2 is SVGAGI in the germline V gene. The V end was cut by 0 bases, the J end by 2 bases, with 13 bases between. The CDR3 protein is CASSYSIPTGNYGYTF. In nucleotides, the CDR3 is TGTGCCAGCAGTTACTCGATACCCACAGGGAACTATGGCTACACCTTC.

By its share, this clonotype is medium-sized. This chain connects TRBV6-5 to TRBJ1-5; D is ambiguous. Deletions cut 5 bases from V and 4 bases from J, with 18 bases between. The germline V gene encodes CDR1 MNHEY and CDR2 SVGAGI. CDR3 length: 16 residues. CDR3 protein: CASSPWDDSANQPQHF. The CDR3 bases are TGTGCCAGCAGTCCCTGGGATGATTCGGCAAATCAGCCCCAGCATTTT.

This clonotype was observed at least ten times. The V call is TRBV2, the J call TRBJ2-3; 7 nucleotides match TRBD2. CDR3 length equals 14 residues. Germline V gene data show CDR1 as SNHLY and CDR2 as FYNNEI. The V segment lost 8 bases and the J segment 2 bases; nucleotides outside the gene matches: 7. The CDR3 nucleotides read TGTGCCAGCCAGTCGGGAGGCCCCACAGATACGCAGTATTTT. Amino acids: CASQSGGPTDTQYF.

At least ten counts were recorded for this clonotype. The chain recombines TRBV7-2 with TRBJ2-7; 11 bases match TRBD2. The length of the CDR3 is 17 residues. Germline V gene lookup returns CDR1 SGHTA and CDR2 FQGNSA. Trimming cost V 4 bases and J 2 bases; bases outside gene matches: 10. The CDR3 loop is CASSSLAGAILPYEQYF. CDR3 DNA: TGTGCCAGCAGCTCACTAGCGGGGGCCATATTACCCTACGAGCAGTACTTC.

This clonotype is categorized as medium-sized. J is TRBJ2-5 and V is TRBV20-1; D remains ambiguous. The V and J ends lost 3 bases and 4 bases respectively, with 3 bases between them. Germline-derived CDR1 and CDR2 are DFQATT and SNEGSKA (reference sequence). CDR3 length equals 10 residues. This CDR3 reads CSASVETQYF. The CDR3 coding sequence is TGCAGTGCTAGCGTAGAGACCCAGTACTTC.